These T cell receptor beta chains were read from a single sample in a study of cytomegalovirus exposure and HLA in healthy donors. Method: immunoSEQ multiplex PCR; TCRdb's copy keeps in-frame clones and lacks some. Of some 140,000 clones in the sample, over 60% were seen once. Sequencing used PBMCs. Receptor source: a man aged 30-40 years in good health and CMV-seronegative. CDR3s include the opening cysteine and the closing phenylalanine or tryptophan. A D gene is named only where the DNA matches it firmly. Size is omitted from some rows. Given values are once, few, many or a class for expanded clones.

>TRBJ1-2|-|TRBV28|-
CATTSNSAYYGYTF
TGTGCCACCACTTCGAATTCTGCTTACTATGGCTACACCTTC
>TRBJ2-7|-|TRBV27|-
CASSWGDRIYEQYF
TGTGCCAGCAGTTGGGGGGACAGAATCTACGAGCAGTACTTC
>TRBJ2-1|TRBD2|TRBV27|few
CASSRTSGYNEQFF
TGTGCCAGCAGTCGGACTAGCGGTTACAATGAGCAGTTCTTC
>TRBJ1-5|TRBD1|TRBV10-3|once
CATADRVSDYSNQPQHF
TGTGCCACCGCAGACAGGGTGAGCGATTATAGCAATCAGCCCCAGCATTTT
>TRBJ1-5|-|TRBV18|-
CASSPGQLYSSNQPQHF
TGTGCCAGCTCACCGGGACAATTGTACTCGAGCAATCAGCCCCAGCATTTT
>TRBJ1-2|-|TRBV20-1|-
CSATGQEGYTF
TGCAGTGCAACCGGACAAGAAGGCTACACCTTC
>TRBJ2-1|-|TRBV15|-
CATSRERSFGEQFF
TGTGCCACCAGCAGAGAACGGAGCTTCGGTGAGCAGTTCTTC
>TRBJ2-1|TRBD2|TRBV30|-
CAWSGTSGATYNEQFF
TGTGCCTGGAGTGGGACTAGCGGGGCCACCTACAATGAGCAGTTCTTC
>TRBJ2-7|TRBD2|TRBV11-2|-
CASSFQAGAYEQYF
TGTGCCAGCAGCTTCCAAGCGGGAGCCTACGAGCAGTACTTC
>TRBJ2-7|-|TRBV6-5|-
CASSYSYSQISYEQYF
TGTGCCAGCAGTTATTCTTACAGTCAAATTTCCTACGAGCAGTACTTC
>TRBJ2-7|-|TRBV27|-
CASNPTAANHYYEQYF
TGTGCCAGCAACCCAACAGCAGCTAACCATTACTACGAGCAGTACTTC
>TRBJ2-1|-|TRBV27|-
CASSLIYLGQGFYNEQFF
TGTGCCAGCAGTTTAATATATTTGGGGCAGGGATTCTACAATGAGCAGTTCTTC
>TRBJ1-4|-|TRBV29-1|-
CSVEPGEGGEKLFF
TGCAGCGTGGAGCCAGGAGAGGGAGGTGAAAAACTGTTTTTT
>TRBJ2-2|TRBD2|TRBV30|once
CAWSGGTSTGELFF
TGTGCCTGGAGTGGAGGGACTAGCACCGGGGAGCTGTTTTTT
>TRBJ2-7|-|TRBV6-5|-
CASSYPRLNYEQYF
TGTGCCAGCAGTTACCCCCGACTAAACTACGAGCAGTACTTC
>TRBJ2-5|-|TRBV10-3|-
CAISVGGLQETQYF
TGTGCCATCAGTGTCGGCGGATTACAAGAGACCCAGTACTTC
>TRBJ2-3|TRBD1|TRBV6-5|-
CASRGTGGGTDTQYF
TGTGCCAGCAGAGGGACAGGGGGGGGCACAGATACGCAGTATTTT
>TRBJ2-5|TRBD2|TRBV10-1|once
CASSETSGSYETQYF
TGCGCCAGCAGTGAGACTAGCGGGAGCTATGAGACCCAGTACTTC
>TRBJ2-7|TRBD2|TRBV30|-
CASDGRAGEQYF
TGTGCCTCCGATGGGAGGGCCGGTGAGCAGTACTTC
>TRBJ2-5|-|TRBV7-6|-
CASSSLIQETQYF
TGTGCCAGCAGCTCCTTAATACAAGAGACCCAGTACTTC
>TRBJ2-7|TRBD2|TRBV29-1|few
CSVARTSGSDEQYF
TGCAGCGTTGCCCGGACTAGCGGGAGTGACGAGCAGTACTTC
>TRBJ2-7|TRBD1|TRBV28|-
CASSPGQTYEQYF
TGTGCCAGCAGCCCGGGACAGACCTACGAGCAGTACTTC
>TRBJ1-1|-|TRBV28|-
CASSSPSPGQNTEAFF
TGTGCCAGCAGTTCCCCGAGCCCGGGACAGAACACTGAAGCTTTCTTT
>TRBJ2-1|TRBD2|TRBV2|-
CASRGTSGDNGEQFF
TGTGCCAGCAGGGGGACTAGCGGTGACAATGGTGAGCAGTTCTTC
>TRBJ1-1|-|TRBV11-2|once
CASSLGGTMNTEAFF
TGTGCCAGCAGCTTAGGGGGGACAATGAACACTGAAGCTTTCTTT
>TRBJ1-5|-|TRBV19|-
CATNEMQGNQPQHF
TGTGCCACCAATGAAATGCAGGGTAATCAGCCCCAGCATTTT
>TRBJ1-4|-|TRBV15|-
CATSKDGGHNEKLFF
TGTGCCACCAGCAAAGACGGCGGCCATAATGAAAAACTGTTTTTT
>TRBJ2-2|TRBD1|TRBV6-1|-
CAINGQVYTGELFF
TGTGCCATCAACGGACAGGTATACACCGGGGAGCTGTTTTTT
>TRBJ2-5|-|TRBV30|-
CAWSVPALQETQYF
TGTGCCTGGAGTGTACCAGCGCTCCAAGAGACCCAGTACTTC
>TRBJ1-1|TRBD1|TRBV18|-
CASSGDRVTEAFF
TGTGCCAGCTCAGGGGACAGGGTGACTGAAGCTTTCTTT
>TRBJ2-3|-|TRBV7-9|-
CASTRQGLDTDTQYF
TGTGCCAGCACCCGGCAGGGGCTAGACACAGATACGCAGTATTTT
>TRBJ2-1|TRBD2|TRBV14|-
CANSQQQGLGTFF
TGTGCCAACAGCCAACAACAAGGACTAGGTACGTTCTTC
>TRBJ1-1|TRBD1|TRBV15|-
CATSRYRGDTEAFF
TGTGCCACCAGCAGATACAGGGGCGACACTGAAGCTTTCTTT
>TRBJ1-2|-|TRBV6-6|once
CASSRGRASGYGYTF
TGTGCCAGCAGTAGGGGTCGGGCGTCGGGCTATGGCTACACCTTC
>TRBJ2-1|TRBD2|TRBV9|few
CASSVSLAAYNEQFF
TGTGCCAGCAGCGTCAGCCTAGCGGCCTACAATGAGCAGTTCTTC
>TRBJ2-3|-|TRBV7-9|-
CASSLVPDAQGIVVSAQYF
TGTGCCAGCAGCCTCGTCCCAGACGCACAGGGTATTGTGGTGTCGGCGCAGTATTTT
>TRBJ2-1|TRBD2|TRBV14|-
CASSLPGLGPNEQFF
TGTGCCAGCAGCCTACCGGGACTAGGGCCCAATGAGCAGTTCTTC
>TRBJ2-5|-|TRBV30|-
CAWSVREEQYF
TGTGCCTGGAGTGTGCGGGAAGAGCAGTACTTC
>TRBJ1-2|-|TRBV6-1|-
CASSEVGATNYGYTF
TGTGCCAGCAGTGAAGTGGGGGCGACTAACTATGGCTACACCTTC
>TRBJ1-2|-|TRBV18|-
CASSPGGDFGYTF
TGTGCCAGCTCACCTGGGGGCGATTTCGGCTACACCTTC
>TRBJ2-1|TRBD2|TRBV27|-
CASSPQGLAVDNEQFF
TGTGCCAGCAGTCCCCAGGGACTAGCGGTAGACAATGAGCAGTTCTTC
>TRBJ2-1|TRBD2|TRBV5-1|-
CASSPGTSDGGEQFF
TGCGCCAGCAGCCCCGGGACTAGCGACGGGGGTGAGCAGTTCTTC
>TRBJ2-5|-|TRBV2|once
CASNRVMQTQYF
TGTGCCAGCAACAGGGTTATGCAGACCCAGTACTTC
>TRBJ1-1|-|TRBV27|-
CASSLIPSVRPNTEAFF
TGTGCCAGCAGTTTAATCCCATCCGTCAGGCCTAACACTGAAGCTTTCTTT
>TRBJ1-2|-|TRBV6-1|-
CASSEAGRRYGYTF
TGTGCCAGCAGTGAAGCCGGCAGGAGGTATGGCTACACCTTC
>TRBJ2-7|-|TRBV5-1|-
CASSLRGAAFGNSYEQYF
TGCGCCAGCAGCCTCCGGGGAGCGGCCTTCGGGAACTCCTACGAGCAGTACTTC
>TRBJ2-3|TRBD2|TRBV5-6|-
CASSLSGATDTQYF
TGTGCCAGCAGCTTGAGCGGGGCCACAGATACGCAGTATTTT
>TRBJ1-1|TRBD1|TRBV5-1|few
CASSSTGGETEAFF
TGCGCCAGCAGCTCGACAGGGGGGGAGACTGAAGCTTTCTTT
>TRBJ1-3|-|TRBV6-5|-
CASSSEDRTGNTIYF
TGTGCCAGCAGTTCCGAGGACAGAACTGGAAACACCATATATTTT
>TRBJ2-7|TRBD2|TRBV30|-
CAWSPGLAGVYEQYF
TGTGCCTGGAGTCCAGGACTAGCGGGAGTATACGAGCAGTACTTC
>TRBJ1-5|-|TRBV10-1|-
CASSEGSAGLDQPQHF
TGCGCCAGCAGTGAGGGGTCGGCAGGTCTTGATCAGCCCCAGCATTTT
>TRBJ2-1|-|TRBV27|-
CASSLFARPYNEQFF
TGTGCCAGCAGTTTATTTGCTAGGCCCTACAATGAGCAGTTCTTC
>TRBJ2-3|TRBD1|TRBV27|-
CASSLGVRGQVTDTQYF
TGTGCCAGCAGTTTAGGGGTCAGGGGGCAGGTCACAGATACGCAGTATTTT
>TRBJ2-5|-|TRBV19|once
CASRTNGGETQYF
TGTGCCAGTAGGACGAACGGCGGAGAGACCCAGTACTTC
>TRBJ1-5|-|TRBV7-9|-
CASSGSGQSNQPQHF
TGTGCCAGCAGCGGTAGTGGACAGAGCAATCAGCCCCAGCATTTT